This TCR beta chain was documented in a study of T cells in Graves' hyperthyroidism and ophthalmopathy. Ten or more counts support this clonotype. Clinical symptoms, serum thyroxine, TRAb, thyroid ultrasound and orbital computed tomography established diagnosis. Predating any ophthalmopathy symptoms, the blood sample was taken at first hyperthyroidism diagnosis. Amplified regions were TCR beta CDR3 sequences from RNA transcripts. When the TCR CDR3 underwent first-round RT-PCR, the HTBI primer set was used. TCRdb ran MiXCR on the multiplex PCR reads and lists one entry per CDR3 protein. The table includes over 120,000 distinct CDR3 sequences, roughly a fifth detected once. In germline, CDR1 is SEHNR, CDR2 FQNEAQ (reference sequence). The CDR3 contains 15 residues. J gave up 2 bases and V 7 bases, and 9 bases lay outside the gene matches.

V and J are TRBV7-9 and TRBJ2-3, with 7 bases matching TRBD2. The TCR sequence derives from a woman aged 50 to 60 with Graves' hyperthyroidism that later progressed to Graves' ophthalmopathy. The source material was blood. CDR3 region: CASKRGLTNTDTQYF. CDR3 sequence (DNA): TGTGCCAGCAAGCGGGGACTAACCAACACAGATACGCAGTATTTT.